The 26 T cell receptor beta chains listed next were all sequenced from one sample in a study of cytomegalovirus exposure and HLA in healthy donors. The PCR contained 60 Vbeta and 13 Jbeta primers. This table comes from immunoSEQ multiplex PCR, and its TCRdb copy is limited to in-frame clones, with some not included. The sample shows some 120,000 clones, approximately 80% of them seen only once. The sequenced material came from PBMCs. Receptors were obtained from a man younger than 35 in good health and CMV-seronegative.

The CDR3 sequence: CASSSSRGTGDETQYF. The CDR3 DNA reads TGCGCCAGCAGCTCATCTCGGGGGACAGGGGACGAGACCCAGTACTTC. The chain employs TRBV5-1 and TRBJ2-5, with TRBD1 matching over 10 bases. The CDR3 totals 16 residues. V was pared by 3 bases and J by 5 bases, with 10 bases of the junction left unmatched. Germline CDR1 and CDR2: SGHRS and YFSETQ.

This clone has just a few counts. This chain joins TRBV30 and TRBJ2-3, with D tentatively TRBD1 (6 bases). The V and J ends lost 0 bases and 4 bases respectively, with 14 bases between them. The CDR3 loop spans 15 amino acids. Germline-derived CDR1 and CDR2 are GTSNPN and SVGIG (reference sequence). CDR3 protein: CAWSVGALRSDTQYF. The CDR3 nucleotides are TGTGCCTGGAGTGTGGGGGCCTTGCGTTCAGATACGCAGTATTTT.

This chain uses TRBV28 with TRBJ1-1; perhaps TRBD1 as D (6 bases). The V end was cut by 2 bases, the J end by 11 bases, with 15 bases between. The CDR3 consists of 13 residues. Germline V CDR1 and CDR2: MDHEN, SYDVKM. Here the CDR3 DNA reads TGTGCCAGCAGTTTACGGGTGCGGGGGCCCGCTTTCTTT. Translating it yields CASSLRVRGPAFF.

The V gene is TRBV7-8, the J gene TRBJ1-2; weak D call: TRBD1 (5 bases). Trimming left V 5 bases short and J 5 bases short, with 27 bases between. The CDR3 consists of 18 residues. The germline V gene has CDR1 SGHVS and CDR2 FQNEAQ. CDR3 DNA sequence: TGTGCCAGCAGCCGAAAGGGCTGGAGCGGGGGTGGAGGTTATGGCTACACCTTC. It is translated as CASSRKGWSGGGGYGYTF.

The chain carries TRBV4-2 and TRBJ2-3; 10 bases are shared with TRBD2. Losses at the gene ends were 5 bases for V and 3 bases for J; bases not matched to a gene: 5. Germline lookup yields CDR1 LGHNA and CDR2 YNFKEQ. The CDR3 covers 15 residues. The CDR3 reads CASSDGLAVTDTQYF. The CDR3 nucleotides are TGTGCCAGCAGCGACGGACTAGCGGTGACAGATACGCAGTATTTT.

Concerning this clone: One end of the junction fails to match germline, which may point to a read error. This rearrangement joins TRBV7-9 to TRBJ1-1; no definite D call. The CDR3 runs 12 residues. Germline V lookup: CDR1 SEHNR, CDR2 FQNEAQ (reference sequence). The CDR3 DNA reads TGTTCCAGCAGCTCAGGGAACACTGAAGCTTTCTTT. Amino acid sequence: CSSSSGNTEAFF.

The chain combines TRBV7-2 with TRBJ2-7; a weak D match, TRBD2 (6 bases). The CDR3 is 13 residues long. V lost 5 bases to trimming and J lost 6 bases, with 14 bases between them. Germline values: CDR1 SGHTA, CDR2 FQGNSA. CDR3 loop: CASSPLHGSEQYF. In DNA, the CDR3 is TGTGCCAGCAGCCCCCTTCACGGGAGCGAGCAGTACTTC.

The chain carries TRBV2 and TRBJ1-1; 9 nucleotides align to TRBD1. This CDR3 contains 16 residues. Looked up from germline, CDR1 is SNHLY and CDR2 is FYNNEI. V was pared by 6 bases and J by 4 bases, with 12 bases of the junction left unmatched. CDR3 coding DNA: TGTGCCAGCAGGTCCGGGACAGGGAGCGGCGTCACTGAAGCTTTCTTT. Protein sequence: CASRSGTGSGVTEAFF.

The rearrangement links TRBV11-2 to TRBJ2-1; 9 positions agree with TRBD2. Germline CDR1 and CDR2: SGHAT and FQNNGV. There are 16 residues in the CDR3. With 4 bases clipped from V and 2 bases from J, the junction kept 6 bases outside the gene matches. The CDR3 sequence: CASSSMTSGTYNEQFF. The CDR3 DNA reads as TGTGCCAGCAGCTCCATGACTAGCGGCACCTACAATGAGCAGTTCTTC.

This rearrangement joins TRBV6-5 to TRBJ1-1; perhaps TRBD1 as D (6 bases). The CDR3 contains 15 residues. Trimming pared 11 bases from V and 3 bases from J, leaving 22 bases between. The germline gives CDR1 MNHEY, CDR2 SVGAGI. The CDR3 coding sequence is TGTGCCTGCCATACCCAGGGGCCCGGGGACACTGAAGCTTTCTTT. It encodes CACHTQGPGDTEAFF.

This chain joins TRBV6-5 and TRBJ2-1, with D tentatively TRBD1 (6 bases). Deletions cut 7 bases from V and 7 bases from J, with 17 bases between. Germline V lookup: CDR1 MNHEY, CDR2 SVGAGI. The CDR3 totals 14 residues. The chain's CDR3 is CASTPYTGSNEQFF. For the CDR3, the DNA is TGTGCCAGCACCCCCTACACAGGGTCTAATGAGCAGTTCTTC.

V gene TRBV6-1 combines with J gene TRBJ1-3; D perhaps matches TRBD1 (5 bases). Trimming removed 3 bases at V and 0 bases at J, with 15 bases between. Germline loops: CDR1 MNHNS, CDR2 SASEGT. The CDR3 contains 17 residues. CDR3 amino acids: CASSEGGAGSSGNTIYF. For the CDR3, the DNA is TGTGCCAGCAGTGAGGGAGGGGCTGGGAGCTCTGGAAACACCATATATTTT.

This clone was observed a few times. V gene TRBV4-3 combines with J gene TRBJ2-6; 9 bases are shared with TRBD1. Germline CDR1 reads LGHNA; CDR2 reads YSLEER. This CDR3 contains 19 residues. V lost 4 bases, J lost 4 bases, and 14 bases stayed unmatched. In DNA, the CDR3 is TGCGCCAGCAGCCGTATGCATCCGGGACAGGGAACCGGGGCCAACGTCCTGACTTTC. Translated: CASSRMHPGQGTGANVLTF.

The chain recombines TRBV5-1 with TRBJ2-7; D might be TRBD1 (6 bases). The CDR3 has 14 amino acids. The ends were cut back, 4 bases at V and 1 base at J, with 12 bases in the middle. From germline, CDR1 is SGHRS and CDR2 YFSETQ. CDR3 in amino acids: CASSPGTLSYEQYF. The DNA of the CDR3 is TGCGCCAGCAGCCCAGGGACACTTTCCTACGAGCAGTACTTC.

The chain couples TRBV14 to TRBJ2-4; D unclear. Germline V gene data show CDR1 as SGHDN and CDR2 as FVKESK. V was cut by 2 bases and J by 8 bases, with 10 bases left in between. The CDR3 is made up of 13 amino acids. The CDR3 region has the DNA TGTGCCAGCAGCCAATCGGGTCGAGACATTCAGTACTTC. Its protein is CASSQSGRDIQYF.

The J gene is TRBJ2-7, the V gene TRBV6-1, with TRBD1 identical over 12 bases. CDR3 length: 17 amino acids. Per the germline V gene, CDR1 is MNHNS and CDR2 is SASEGT. V lost 3 bases, J lost 7 bases, and 13 bases stayed unmatched. The CDR3 is CASSEGQGAPSRKEQYF. The CDR3 DNA is TGTGCCAGCAGTGAGGGACAGGGGGCCCCGTCGAGGAAGGAGCAGTACTTC.

The chain carries TRBV10-3 and TRBJ2-1, with D possibly TRBD2 on 5 matching bases. The CDR3 consists of 16 residues. V shed 0 bases and J shed 10 bases, with 19 bases lying between them. Looked up from germline, CDR1 is ENHRY and CDR2 is SYGVKD. The CDR3 region has the DNA TGTGCCATCAGTGAGTCCCTAGCTATCCCCCCAGTCGAGCAGTTCTTC. Its protein is CAISESLAIPPVEQFF.

The chain employs TRBV6-6 and TRBJ1-2; 12 positions agree with TRBD1. Germline V gives CDR1 MNHNY, CDR2 SVGAGI (reference sequence). Trimming cost V 8 bases and J 7 bases; bases outside gene matches: 11. The CDR3 sequence is 15 residues long. CDR3 nucleotide sequence: TGTGCCAGCTGCTCTCGGGACAGGGGGCTCGGTGGCTACACCTTC. Protein: CASCSRDRGLGGYTF.

The chain couples TRBV11-2 to TRBJ2-1, with 9 positions matching TRBD2. V shed 6 bases and J 5 bases; nucleotides not matched to a gene: 14. The CDR3 is 17 residues long. CDR1 is SGHAT, CDR2 FQNNGV, per germline. The CDR3 here is CASSFGAGLALNNEQFF. Written as DNA, the CDR3 is TGTGCCAGCAGTTTCGGTGCGGGACTAGCCTTGAACAATGAGCAGTTCTTC.

This clone was seen a handful of times. This sequence joins TRBV29-1 and TRBJ2-3; tentatively, D is TRBD1 (7 bases). The V end was cut by 1 base, the J end by 1 base, with 9 bases between. CDR3 length: 14 amino acids. Germline values: CDR1 SQVTM, CDR2 ANQGSEA. This CDR3 is CSVEGRGGTDTQYF. CDR3 DNA sequence: TGCAGCGTTGAAGGCAGGGGGGGCACAGATACGCAGTATTTT.

This chain connects TRBV7-9 to TRBJ1-2; no clear D gene. V lost 1 base, J lost 7 bases, and 13 bases lay in between. Looked up from germline, CDR1 is SEHNR and CDR2 is FQNEAQ (reference sequence). This CDR3 region has 14 residues. CDR3 in DNA: TGTGCCAGCAGCTTAGGAGTCAGGCTTTCTGGCTACACCTTC. This translates into CASSLGVRLSGYTF.

The chain carries TRBV9 and TRBJ2-2; D unresolved. The CDR3 runs to 16 residues. The V and J ends lost 3 bases and 3 bases respectively, with 15 bases between them. Per the germline V gene, CDR1 is SGDLS and CDR2 is YYNGEE. Written as DNA, the CDR3 is TGTGCCAGCAGCGAAGTAGCCGAGAGTTACACCGGGGAGCTGTTTTTT. As protein: CASSEVAESYTGELFF.

The CDR3 protein is CASSQGTGVRAPLHF. The CDR3 bases are TGCGCCAGCAGCCAAGGGACAGGGGTAAGAGCACCCCTCCACTTT. The rearrangement links TRBV4-3 to TRBJ1-6; TRBD1 matches at 9 bases. From germline, CDR1 is LGHNA and CDR2 YSLEER. This CDR3 is built from 15 residues. V shed 1 base and J 11 bases; nucleotides not matched to a gene: 6.

The V and J genes are TRBV18 and TRBJ1-1; 8 bases map to TRBD1. CDR1 and CDR2 (germline): KGHSH, LQKENI. With 0 bases clipped from V and 10 bases from J, the junction kept 4 bases outside the gene matches. The CDR3 is 13 amino acids. The CDR3 nucleotides are TGTGCCAGCTCACCACCAGGGACAGGAAGAGCTTTCTTT. It codes for CASSPPGTGRAFF.

This sequence joins TRBV28 and TRBJ2-6, with D uncertain. Germline CDR1 and CDR2: MDHEN and SYDVKM. Between the trimmed V and J ends, which lost 5 bases and 0 bases, there was a span of 17 bases. The CDR3 is made up of 18 amino acids. The CDR3, as DNA: TGTGCCAGCAGTCGCGACTTGATCGGCTTCTCTGGGGCCAACGTCCTGACTTTC. Residues: CASSRDLIGFSGANVLTF.

The V call is TRBV7-9, the J call TRBJ2-7; 12 nucleotides align to TRBD2. J was trimmed by 3 bases and V by 4 bases; bases with no gene match: 10. The CDR3 length is 17 residues. Germline assignment: CDR1 SEHNR and CDR2 FQNEAQ (reference sequence). The CDR3 is CASSSLGLAGGRYEQYF. The CDR3 DNA sequence: TGTGCCAGCAGCTCCCTGGGGCTAGCGGGAGGGCGCTACGAGCAGTACTTC.